The TCR beta chain described here comes from a study of identical twins. Study-level findings and limits: The authors noted that invariant MAIT and iNKT cells could partly confound zero-insertion analyses. Cross-sectional statistics, not tracking of the same donors, supported the conclusions.

TCRdb used MiXCR to reprocess the 5' RACE reads, holding one entry per CDR3 protein. The sample yields a few hundred thousand distinct CDR3 sequences, about 15% seen once. The germline V gene has CDR1 SGHRS and CDR2 YFSETQ. With 3 bases removed from V and 8 bases from J, the gap between germline ends came to 15 bases. The length of the CDR3 is 14 residues. This clonotype turned up a few times. Antigen: not known. Another study also made use of these data, one on yellow fever vaccine responses in identical twins.

The chain combines TRBV5-1 with TRBJ2-1, with D maybe TRBD1 (5 bases). Sequences were obtained from CD4+ T cells sorted from blood. The TCR was taken from a woman aged 18-29 years in good health. The CDR3 region is CASSSRSGYHEQFF. CDR3 coding DNA: TGCGCCAGCAGCTCACGTTCAGGGTATCATGAGCAGTTCTTC. Complete variable domain (other parts from reference TRBV5-1 and TRBJ2-1): KAGVTQTPRYLIKTRGQQVTLSCSPISGHRSVSWYQQTPGQGLQFLFEYFSETQRNKGNFPGRFSGRQFSNSRSEMNVSTLELGDSALYLCASSSRSGYHEQFFGPGTRLTVL.